The clone carrying this T cell receptor (beta chain) appeared many times. The data originate from a study of Ad26.COV2.S vaccination and SARS-CoV-2 variants. Treatment denoted: 19 received Ad26.COV2.S at low or high dose, single or two shots; roughly 5 received placebo; per-sample allocation not given. Sampling occurred on day 63 after the first vaccine or placebo injection. The shot given was an Ad26 vector that makes Wuhan-strain SARS-CoV-2 spike. CDR1 and CDR2 from the germline V gene are KGHSH and LQKENI. This CDR3 contains 16 residues. V lost 4 bases and J 7 bases, leaving 19 bases between the germline ends. Measured with immunoSEQ multiplex PCR; TCRdb has only the in-frame clones, and not every one. This repertoire shows some 350,000 clones, about 85% found once; its top ten account for less than 4%.

The source material was peripheral blood, sampled in a trial of Ad26.COV2.S vaccine versus placebo. This TCR was recovered from a person aged 18-65 years who received the Ad26.COV2.S COVID-19 vaccine or a placebo. The V call is TRBV18, the J call TRBJ2-2; possible D gene TRBD1, 6 bases. The CDR3 spells CASSLRTETGGGELFF. The CDR3 DNA reads TGTGCCAGCTCACTCAGGACAGAAACGGGCGGCGGGGAGCTGTTTTTT.